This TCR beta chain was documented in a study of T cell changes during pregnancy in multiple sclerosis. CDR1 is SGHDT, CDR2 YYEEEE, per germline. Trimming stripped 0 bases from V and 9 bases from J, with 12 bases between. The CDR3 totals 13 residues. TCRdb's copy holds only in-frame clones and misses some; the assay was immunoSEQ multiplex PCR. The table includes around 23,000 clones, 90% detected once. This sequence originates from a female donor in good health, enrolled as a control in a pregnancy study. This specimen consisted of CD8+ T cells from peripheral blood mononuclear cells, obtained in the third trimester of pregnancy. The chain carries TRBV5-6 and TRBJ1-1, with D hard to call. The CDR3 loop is CASSLGQATQAFF. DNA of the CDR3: TGTGCCAGCAGCTTGGGGCAGGCAACTCAAGCTTTCTTT.